This TCR beta chain is from a study of OX40 agonist ivuxolimab in advanced cancers. Study outcomes and limitations: A proportion of nonresponders additionally exhibited low normalized T-cell clonal expansion. At 0.1 to 3.0 mg/kg, clonal expansion of CD4+ and CD8+ blood T cells had occurred by week 6. In CD8+ T cells, expanded clones were on average more numerous than in CD4+.

Sequencing was performed with immunoSEQ multiplex PCR; in TCRdb, only in-frame clones are kept and a portion is missing. The table records approximately 70,000 clones, around 90% of them present only once. This CDR3 has 12 residues. The germline V gene has CDR1 SNHLY and CDR2 FYNNEI. Trimming at V came to 7 bases and at J to 5 bases, leaving 1 base not matched to a gene. Turning to this clone: What it binds is unknown.

The receptor was derived from an adult with an advanced solid tumor such as melanoma, head and neck, liver or kidney cancer. The sequences come from CD4+ or CD8+ T cells sorted from blood, collected in a trial of the OX40 agonist ivuxolimab. The chain has TRBV2 and TRBJ2-2, with 7 nucleotides matching TRBD2. CDR3 nucleotides: TGTGCCAGCAAGCGGGAAACCGGGGAGCTGTTTTTT. It specifies CASKRETGELFF.